This TCR beta chain was sequenced in a study of post-analysis software for immune sequencing data. Trimming stripped 0 bases from V and 4 bases from J, with 10 bases between. Germline lookup yields CDR1 SGHDN and CDR2 FVKESK. The CDR3 covers 14 residues. Regarding the study as a whole: Elevated frequency relative to controls characterized about 5 TRBV segments in patients, TRBV5-6, TRBV5-1 and TRBV20-1 among them. Significantly lower normalized Chao1 diversity was seen in multiple sclerosis patients than in controls.

In regard to this clonotype: Its antigen is unknown.

Built from TCR beta cDNA, the libraries had unique molecular identifiers in them. Out of about 1 to 11 million T cells, a few hundred thousand cDNA molecules were generated. TCRdb fed the PCR reads into MiXCR, producing one record per CDR3 protein. The sample shows under 900,000 distinct CDR3 sequences, approximately 53% of them seen only once. Sequenced sample: blood. This receptor was identified in a girl between 5 and 17 years old with multiple sclerosis. V and J are TRBV14 and TRBJ2-7, with D possibly TRBD2 on 5 matching bases. The CDR3 bases are TGTGCCAGCAGCCAAGATCTTGCGGGTTACGAGCAGTACTTC. It yields the protein CASSQDLAGYEQYF.